This entry describes one T cell receptor beta chain. Its antigen is still unknown. This CDR3 region has 14 residues. Germline V gene lookup returns CDR1 LNHDA and CDR2 SQIVND (reference sequence). V lost 7 bases and J lost 7, with 19 bases in between. Produced via immunoSEQ multiplex PCR; TCRdb's table is partial and in-frame only. The table has tens of thousands of clones, over 65% seen once; the top ten hold approximately 0.85%. The data originate from a study of OX40 agonist ivuxolimab in advanced cancers. About the study: In this cohort, patients received ivuxolimab, an agonistic anti-OX40 (CD134) antibody. The patients received ivuxolimab by intravenous route every 2 weeks at 0.01 to 10 mg/kg. Study conclusions and caveats: Both CD4+ and CD8+ T cell populations in blood had undergone clonal expansion by week 6 at 0.1 to 3.0 mg/kg. Averaged across samples, CD8+ T cells carried more expanded clones than CD4+ did.

The J gene is TRBJ1-2, the V gene TRBV19; tentatively, D is TRBD1 (6 bases). Here the sequenced sample was CD4+ or CD8+ T cells sorted from blood, taken in a trial of the OX40 agonist ivuxolimab. This TCR was sampled from an adult with an advanced solid tumor such as melanoma, head and neck, liver or kidney cancer. The CDR3 here is CASTSGQGIFGYTF. DNA for the CDR3: TGTGCCAGTACCAGCGGCCAGGGGATATTTGGCTACACCTTC. Full variable domain (outside the CDR3, taken from reference TRBV19 and TRBJ1-2): DGGITQSPKYLFRKEGQNVTLSCEQNLNHDAMYWYRQDPGQGLRLIYYSQIVNDFQKGDIAEGYSVSREKKESFPLTVTSAQKNPTAFYLCASTSGQGIFGYTFGSGTRLTVV.